This TCR beta chain was sequenced in a study of cytomegalovirus exposure and HLA in healthy donors. Study-level background: Genotyping showed roughly 76% of hundreds of donors falling in the Caucasian-associated ancestry cluster.

This PCR relied on a set of 60 Vbeta primers and 13 Jbeta primers. Libraries were prepared by immunoSEQ multiplex PCR; TCRdb keeps only in-frame clonotypes and omits some of them. The repertoire holds some 200,000 clones, with nearly 80% as singletons. Germline V gene sequence: CDR1 LNHDA, CDR2 SQIVND (reference sequence). CDR3 length: 13 residues. V lost 4 bases and J lost 6, with 11 bases in between. This clone has just a few counts. This TCR was recovered from a female donor in good health and CMV-seronegative. The sequencing sample was made of PBMCs. This chain joins TRBV19 and TRBJ2-3, with D unclear. CDR3: CASSTDLEDTQYF. As DNA, the CDR3 is TGTGCCAGTAGTACCGACTTAGAGGATACGCAGTATTTT.